The 13 T cell receptor beta chains below all came from one sample that was sequenced in a study of T cells in Graves' hyperthyroidism and ophthalmopathy. RNA transcripts provided the source from which TCR beta CDR3 regions were amplified. Carried out on the TCR CDR3, a first-round RT-PCR used the HTBI primer set. TCRdb used MiXCR to reprocess the multiplex PCR reads, holding one entry per CDR3 protein. This table holds about 250,000 distinct CDR3 sequences, around 26% found once. Sequences were obtained from blood. The source is a woman in her thirties or forties with Graves' ophthalmopathy.

This clonotype was found many times. The J gene is TRBJ1-5, the V gene TRBV12-3 or TRBV12-4; D remains ambiguous. This CDR3 has 11 residues. V dropped 10 bases and J dropped 16 bases, with 20 bases sitting between them. CDR3: CATPSAGQGHF. CDR3 coding DNA: TGTGCCACCCCGTCGGCAGGTCAAGGACATTTT.

This clonotype was counted at least ten times. V and J are TRBV7-2 and TRBJ2-7; maybe TRBD2 (7 bases). The CDR3 is 16 amino acids. Between the trimmed V and J ends, which lost 4 bases and 4 bases, there was a span of 20 bases. The germline V gene encodes CDR1 SGHTA and CDR2 FQGNSA. In DNA, the CDR3 is TGTGCCAGCAGCTCCCCCGGGGGGCAGCCAATTTACGAGCAGTACTTC. It translates to CASSSPGGQPIYEQYF.

This clonotype has ten or more counts. The chain joins TRBV5-1 to TRBJ2-1, with 7 bases identical to TRBD1. This CDR3 has 14 amino acids. Trimming took 7 bases from V and 5 from J; bases not matched to a gene: 9. Germline CDR1 and CDR2: SGHRS and YFSETQ. The CDR3, as DNA: TGCGCCAGCCGGACAGGATCTTCGAACAATGAGCAGTTCTTC. This gives the protein CASRTGSSNNEQFF. Full variable domain (missing parts from reference TRBV5-1 and TRBJ2-1): KAGVTQTPRYLIKTRGQQVTLSCSPISGHRSVSWYQQTPGQGLQFLFEYFSETQRNKGNFPGRFSGRQFSNSRSEMNVSTLELGDSALYLCASRTGSSNNEQFFGPGTRLTVL.

The chain has TRBV12-3 or TRBV12-4 and TRBJ1-2; 9 bases map to TRBD1. The CDR3 is 15 residues long. V lost 6 bases, J lost 4 bases, and 9 bases stayed unmatched. CDR3 in DNA: TGTGCCAGCAGCCGGGAGACAGGGGGTTTCTATGGCTACACCTTC. This gives the protein CASSRETGGFYGYTF.

This clonotype was picked up many times. V usage is TRBV29-1 and J usage is TRBJ2-7; 8 bases line up with TRBD1. Germline-derived CDR1 and CDR2 are SQVTM and ANQGSEA. V shed 4 bases, J shed 5 bases, and the junction held 1 base outside the gene matches. The CDR3 length is 11 residues. The CDR3 coding sequence is TGCAGCGTTGCACAGGGGGACGAGCAGTACTTC. This gives the protein CSVAQGDEQYF.

Remarks on this clonotype: The junction differs from germline at one of its ends, possibly a read error. The J gene is TRBJ2-7, the V gene TRBV20-1; D call uncertain. The CDR3 runs to 11 residues. The germline CDR1 and CDR2 sequences are DFQATT and SNEGSKA (reference sequence). The DNA for the CDR3 is TGCAGTGCTAGGGGGTCCTACGAGCAGTGCTTC. Translating gives CSARGSYEQCF.

CDR3: CASSIAFEGSLQHF. CDR3 DNA: TGTGCCAGTAGTATAGCATTCGAGGGATCATTACAGCATTTT. The chain links TRBV19 to TRBJ1-5; D gene unclear. Germline CDR1 reads LNHDA; CDR2 reads SQIVND (reference sequence). This CDR3 comprises 14 residues. Trimming left V 1 base short and J 13 bases short, with 17 bases between.

This clonotype occurred many times. The V call is TRBV20-1, the J call TRBJ2-7, with 9 bases fitting TRBD2. V was clipped by 5 bases and J by 0 bases; unmatched bases: 8. Germline assignment: CDR1 DFQATT and CDR2 SNEGSKA (reference sequence). This CDR3 has 15 residues. The CDR3 nucleotides read TGCAGTGCTGCCCTAACGGGACTAGCCTCCTACGAGCAGTACTTC. This sequence encodes CSAALTGLASYEQYF.

There are many counts of this clonotype. The chain joins TRBV19 to TRBJ2-7, with 11 bases aligning to TRBD2. The V segment lost 3 bases and the J segment 3 bases; nucleotides outside the gene matches: 7. CDR1 LNHDA and CDR2 SQIVND come from the germline V gene (reference sequence). This CDR3 is built from 16 residues. CDR3: CASSIRYLAGGYEQYF. As DNA, the CDR3 is TGTGCCAGTAGTATCCGTTATCTAGCGGGAGGCTACGAGCAGTACTTC.

This chain joins TRBV6-2 or TRBV6-3 and TRBJ1-2; 8 bases fit TRBD1. Germline lookup yields CDR1 MNHEY and CDR2 SVGEGT. Losses at the gene ends were 8 bases for V and 6 bases for J; bases not matched to a gene: 8. The length of the CDR3 is 13 residues. CDR3 loop: CASRVTGADGYTF. CDR3 bases: TGTGCCAGCCGGGTGACAGGGGCGGATGGCTACACCTTC.

This clonotype was seen ten or more times. The rearrangement joins TRBV6-5 to TRBJ1-5, with D uncertain. V was clipped by 2 bases and J by 7 bases, with 15 bases between them. Per germline, CDR1 MNHEY and CDR2 SVGAGI. The CDR3 consists of 15 residues. CDR3 DNA: TGTGCCAGCAGTTACGGTTCGCCGGCGGGGCAGCCCCAGCATTTT. Translated: CASSYGSPAGQPQHF.

In this sample, this clonotype turned up many times. This sequence joins TRBV6-5 and TRBJ2-2; no definite D call. The CDR3 consists of 14 residues. Trimming took 0 bases from V and 6 from J, leaving 8 bases between them. Germline lookup yields CDR1 MNHEY and CDR2 SVGAGI. As DNA, the CDR3 is TGTGCCAGCAGTTACTCGGGCGGCTCCGGGGAGCTGTTTTTT. It codes for CASSYSGGSGELFF.

This clonotype was detected many times. J is TRBJ2-7 and V is TRBV5-6; D remains ambiguous. There are 14 residues in the CDR3. CDR1 and CDR2 (germline): SGHDT, YYEEEE. Between the trimmed V and J ends, which lost 2 bases and 2 bases, there was a span of 11 bases. The CDR3 sequence: CASSFVRSTYEQYF. CDR3 bases: TGTGCCAGCAGCTTTGTCCGTTCAACCTACGAGCAGTACTTC. Filled out from reference TRBV5-6 and TRBJ2-7, the complete variable domain reads DAGVTQSPTHLIKTRGQQVTLRCSPKSGHDTVSWYQQALGQGPQFIFQYYEEEERQRGNFPDRFSGHQFPNYSSELNVNALLLGDSALYLCASSFVRSTYEQYFGPGTRLTVT.